This T cell receptor beta chain was sequenced in a study of T cell repertoires in cytomegalovirus infection. This CDR3 is built from 17 residues. V lost 1 base and J 7 bases, leaving 20 bases between the germline ends. Germline V gene lookup returns CDR1 SEHNR and CDR2 FQNEAQ (reference sequence). TCRdb analysed the reads with MiXCR anew, one entry per CDR3 protein. The table has approximately 910,000 distinct CDR3 sequences, roughly 30% seen once. This clonotype was detected a few times. Its antigen is not known. The specimen comprised cultured CD8+ T cells from PBMCs, sampled from culture after CMV antigen stimulation. This chain links TRBV7-9 with TRBJ2-1; D not certain. This TCR was recovered from a human donor in good health (CMV status not recorded). Some clones in this sample may be carry-over from other donors' samples. The CDR3 sequence: CASSLEMNRRDNNEQFF. CDR3 nucleotide sequence: TGTGCCAGCAGCTTAGAAATGAACCGACGAGATAATAATGAGCAGTTCTTC.